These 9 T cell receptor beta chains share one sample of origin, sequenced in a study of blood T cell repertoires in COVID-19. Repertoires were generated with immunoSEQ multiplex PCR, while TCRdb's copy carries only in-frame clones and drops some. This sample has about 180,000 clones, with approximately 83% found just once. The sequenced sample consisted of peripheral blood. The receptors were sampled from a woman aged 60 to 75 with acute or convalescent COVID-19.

The CDR3 region is CASSLQGVRNYGYTF. The CDR3 DNA is TGTGCCAGCAGCCTACAGGGGGTCAGAAACTATGGCTACACCTTC. J is TRBJ1-2 and V is TRBV3-1 (or the pseudogene TRBV3-2); 8 bases agree with TRBD1. CDR1 and CDR2 from the germline V gene are LGHDT and YNNKEL (reference sequence). J was trimmed by 2 bases and V by 4 bases; bases with no gene match: 6. The CDR3 is 15 residues long.

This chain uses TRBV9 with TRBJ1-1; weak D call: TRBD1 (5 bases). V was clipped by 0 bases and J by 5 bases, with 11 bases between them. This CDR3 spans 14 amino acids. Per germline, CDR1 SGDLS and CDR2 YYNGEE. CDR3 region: CASSVELGDTEAFF. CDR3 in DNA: TGTGCCAGCAGCGTAGAGTTAGGGGATACTGAAGCTTTCTTT.

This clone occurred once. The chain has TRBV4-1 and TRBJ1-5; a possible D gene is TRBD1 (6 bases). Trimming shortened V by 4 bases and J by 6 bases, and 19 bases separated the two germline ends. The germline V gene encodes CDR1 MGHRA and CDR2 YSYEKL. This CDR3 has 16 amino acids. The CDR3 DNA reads TGCGCCAGCAGCCCCCCGGGACGGGGGGCGGTTCAGCCCCAGCATTTT. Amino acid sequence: CASSPPGRGAVQPQHF.

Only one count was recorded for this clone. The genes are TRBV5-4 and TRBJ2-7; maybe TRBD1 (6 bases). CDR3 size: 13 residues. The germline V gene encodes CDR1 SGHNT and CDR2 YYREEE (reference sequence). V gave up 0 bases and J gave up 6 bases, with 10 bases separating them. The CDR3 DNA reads TGTGCCAGCAGCTTGGTCCGGGACACCGAGCAGTACTTC. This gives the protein CASSLVRDTEQYF.

The CDR3 sequence: CASSQDLGAYTEAFF. CDR3 bases: TGTGCCAGCAGCCAAGATCTGGGGGCCTACACTGAAGCTTTCTTT. This chain uses TRBV14 with TRBJ1-1, with a weak D call TRBD1 (6 bases). The length of the CDR3 is 15 residues. V lost 0 bases and J lost 3, with 11 bases in between. The germline gives CDR1 SGHDN, CDR2 FVKESK.

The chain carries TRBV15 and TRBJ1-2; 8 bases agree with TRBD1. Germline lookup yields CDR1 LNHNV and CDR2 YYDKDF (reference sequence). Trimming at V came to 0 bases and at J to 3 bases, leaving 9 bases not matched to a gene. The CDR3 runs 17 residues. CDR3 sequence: CATSREVAGGADYGYTF. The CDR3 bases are TGTGCCACCAGCAGAGAAGTTGCAGGGGGCGCCGACTATGGCTACACCTTC. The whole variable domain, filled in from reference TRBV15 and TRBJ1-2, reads DAMVIQNPRYQVTQFGKPVTLSCSQTLNHNVMYWYQQKSSQAPKLLFHYYDKDFNNEADTPDNFQSRRPNTSFCFLDIRSPGLGDTAMYLCATSREVAGGADYGYTFGSGTRLTVV.

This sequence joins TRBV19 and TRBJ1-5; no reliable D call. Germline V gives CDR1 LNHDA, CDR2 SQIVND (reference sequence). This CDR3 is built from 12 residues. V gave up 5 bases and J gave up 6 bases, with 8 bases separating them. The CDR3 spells CASSRVFQPQHF. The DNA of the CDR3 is TGTGCCAGTAGTCGGGTGTTTCAGCCCCAGCATTTT.

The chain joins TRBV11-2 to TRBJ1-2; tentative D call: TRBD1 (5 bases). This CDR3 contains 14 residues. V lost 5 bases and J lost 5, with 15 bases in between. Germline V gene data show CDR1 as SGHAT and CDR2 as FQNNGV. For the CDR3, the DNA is TGTGCCAGCAGCCCCGGGGGGTCAGGGTATGGCTACACCTTC. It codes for CASSPGGSGYGYTF.

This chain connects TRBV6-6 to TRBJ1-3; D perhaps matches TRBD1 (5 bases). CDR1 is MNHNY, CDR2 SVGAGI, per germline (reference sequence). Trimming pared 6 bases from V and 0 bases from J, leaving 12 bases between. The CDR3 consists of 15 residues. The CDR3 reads CASRKDTNSGNTIYF. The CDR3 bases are TGTGCCAGCAGGAAGGACACCAACTCTGGAAACACCATATATTTT.